This passage covers 17 T cell receptor beta chains from one sample sequenced in a study of T cell repertoires in cytomegalovirus infection. TCRdb recomputed calls from the reads with MiXCR, one row per CDR3 protein. The data show 450,000 to 600,000 distinct CDR3 sequences, with approximately 10% seen just once and about 10% held by the top ten. Sequencing was performed on PBMCs. The receptors originated from a human donor in good health (CMV status not recorded). Some clones in this sample may be carry-over from other donors' samples.

This clonotype appeared many times. This sequence joins TRBV15 and TRBJ2-7; the match to TRBD2 covers 12 bases. Germline-derived CDR1 and CDR2 are LNHNV and YYDKDF (reference sequence). V trimming: 5 bases; J trimming: 6 bases; junction bases outside the gene matches: 5. The CDR3 length is 14 residues. The CDR3 here is CATSQTSGRSEQYF. CDR3 sequence (DNA): TGTGCCACCAGCCAGACTAGCGGGAGAAGCGAGCAGTACTTC.

This chain uses TRBV27 with TRBJ2-2; possibly TRBD1 for D (5 bases). CDR1 MNHEY and CDR2 SMNVEV come from the germline V gene (reference sequence). This CDR3 is built from 15 residues. V was clipped by 3 bases and J by 8 bases, with 16 bases between them. The CDR3 region has the DNA TGTGCCAGCAGTTTCGCAGGGTTCTTTTCGGGGGAGCTGTTTTTT. Protein sequence: CASSFAGFFSGELFF.

About this clonotype: A much larger clone sits a single nucleotide away, making a read error possible. V gene TRBV12-3 or TRBV12-4 combines with J gene TRBJ1-5; unclear D gene. Trimming cost V 5 bases and J 5 bases, with 10 bases left between them. This CDR3 is 13 amino acids long. The CDR3 DNA reads as TGTGCCAGCAGTCCGAGCGGTTATCAGCCCCAGCATTTT. Residues: CASSPSGYQPQHF.

The table lists this clonotype with a few counts. The chain joins TRBV20-1 to TRBJ1-5; D call uncertain. CDR1 DFQATT and CDR2 SNEGSKA come from the germline V gene (reference sequence). This CDR3 has 13 amino acids. Trimming shortened V by 3 bases and J by 6 bases, and 12 bases separated the two germline ends. As DNA, the CDR3 is TGCAGTGCTAGGATATCTGGGTTTCAGCCCCAGCATTTT. This encodes CSARISGFQPQHF.

This chain links TRBV20-1 with TRBJ2-3, with a weak D call TRBD2 (5 bases). The CDR3 totals 14 residues. Germline assignment: CDR1 DFQATT and CDR2 SNEGSKA (reference sequence). V gave up 3 bases and J gave up 0 bases, with 10 bases separating them. The CDR3 spells CSASSRTSTDTQYF. The CDR3 DNA is TGCAGTGCTAGTTCTCGGACTAGCACAGATACGCAGTATTTT.

As to this clonotype: This may be a read error, as it is one base from a much larger clone. J is TRBJ1-1 and V is TRBV5-3; 7 bases are a match to TRBD1. TRBV5-3 is an ORF, with its function uncertain. The ends lost 9 bases at V and 1 base at J; junction bases unmatched: 15. This CDR3 contains 16 residues. The CDR3 DNA reads as TGTGCCACCAGCTCAAAAAAGACAGGGTCGAACACTGAAGCTTTCTTT. This codes for CATSSKKTGSNTEAFF.

This clonotype appeared many times. The chain joins TRBV10-2 to TRBJ2-1, with TRBD2 matching over 7 bases. The CDR3 length is 14 residues. Germline values: CDR1 WSHSY, CDR2 SAAADI. With V trimmed by 10 bases and J by 4 bases, 10 bases remained unmatched. DNA of the CDR3: TGCGCCAACGGGGTAGGGAGGGCTTACAATGAGCAGTTCTTC. As protein: CANGVGRAYNEQFF.

Ten or more counts support this clonotype. The V and J genes are TRBV11-2 and TRBJ2-4; D possibly corresponds to TRBD2 (7 bases). The V gene's germline CDR1 is SGHAT and CDR2 FQNNGV. The V end was cut by 5 bases, the J end by 6 bases, with 17 bases between. This CDR3 is 15 amino acids long. As DNA, the CDR3 is TGTGCCAGCAGCCCCCTCAGGGGAGGGGGAAACATTCAGTACTTC. This sequence encodes CASSPLRGGGNIQYF.

In its sample, this clonotype was seen many times. The gene calls are TRBV11-3 and TRBJ2-6; D unclear. The germline V and J ends were trimmed by 4 bases and 0 bases, with 10 bases remaining between them. CDR1 is SGHNT, CDR2 YENEEA, per germline. CDR3 length: 16 amino acids. The CDR3 spells CASSYGPSSGANVLTF. In DNA form, the CDR3 reads TGTGCCAGCAGCTATGGCCCCTCCTCTGGGGCCAACGTCCTGACTTTC. Together with reference TRBV11-3 and TRBJ2-6, the CDR3 gives the full variable domain: EAGVVQSPRYKIIEKKQPVAFWCNPISGHNTLYWYLQNLGQGPELLIRYENEEAVDDSQLPKDRFSAERLKGVDSTLKIQPAELGDSAVYLCASSYGPSSGANVLTFGAGSRLTVL.

This clonotype was counted ten times or more. J is TRBJ2-3 and V is TRBV20-1, with TRBD2 matching 10 bases. Germline CDR1 reads DFQATT; CDR2 reads SNEGSKA (reference sequence). This CDR3 contains 14 residues. Here the CDR3 reads CSVPPGLAKDTQYF. The CDR3, as DNA: TGCAGCGTACCCCCGGGACTAGCGAAGGATACGCAGTATTTT.

The chain has TRBV3-1 and TRBJ1-5, with D possibly being TRBD1 (5 bases). V was shortened by 0 bases and J by 2 bases, with 11 bases between the two germline ends. Germline-derived CDR1 and CDR2 are LGHDT and YNNKEL (reference sequence). The CDR3 has 16 amino acids. The CDR3 sequence is CASSQDGGMGNQPQHF. The CDR3 nucleotides read TGTGCCAGCAGCCAAGATGGGGGGATGGGCAATCAGCCCCAGCATTTT.

This clonotype showed up many times. The chain combines TRBV28 with TRBJ2-1; D gene ambiguous. V was cut by 7 bases and J by 9 bases, with 10 bases left in between. Germline-derived CDR1 and CDR2 are MDHEN and SYDVKM. The CDR3 has 11 amino acids. CDR3 coding DNA: TGTGCCAGCACCTCCCGACGTGAGCAGTTCTTC. This codes for CASTSRREQFF.

This clonotype was counted many times. The CDR3 region is CASSSGLATDTQYF. Written as DNA, the CDR3 is TGTGCCAGCAGCTCAGGACTAGCCACAGATACGCAGTATTTT. The chain is built from TRBV7-3 and TRBJ2-3; 8 bases map to TRBD2. Germline V gene sequence: CDR1 SGHTA, CDR2 FQGTGA. J was trimmed by 2 bases and V by 4 bases; bases with no gene match: 2. CDR3 length equals 14 residues.

The chain employs TRBV12-3 or TRBV12-4 and TRBJ1-1; D is perhaps TRBD1 (6 bases). The ends were cut back, 3 bases at V and 4 bases at J, with 12 bases in the middle. The CDR3 covers 14 residues. DNA of the CDR3: TGTGCCAGCAGTTTTACAGGGCAGGGCACTGAAGCTTTCTTT. It codes for CASSFTGQGTEAFF.

This clonotype came up many times. This chain links TRBV7-8 with TRBJ2-7; TRBD2 matches 7 bases. The trim removed 0 bases at V and 2 bases at J, leaving 16 bases unmatched. The CDR3 extends over 19 amino acids. CDR1 SGHVS and CDR2 FQNEAQ come from the germline V gene. This CDR3 is CASSLAVASGKREAYEQYF. The CDR3 bases are TGTGCCAGCAGCTTAGCGGTGGCTAGCGGAAAAAGAGAAGCCTACGAGCAGTACTTC.

This clonotype was seen only a few times. The chain joins TRBV7-9 to TRBJ1-1; 8 bases fit TRBD1. This CDR3 is 14 amino acids long. Looked up from germline, CDR1 is SEHNR and CDR2 is FQNEAQ (reference sequence). Germline trimming cut 5 bases from V and 2 bases from J; bases unmatched to any gene: 4. CDR3 DNA sequence: TGTGCCAGCAGCCGGGGGACAGGTAACACTGAAGCTTTCTTT. As protein: CASSRGTGNTEAFF. Full variable domain (missing parts from reference TRBV7-9 and TRBJ1-1): DTGVSQNPRHKITKRGQNVTFRCDPISEHNRLYWYRQTLGQGPEFLTYFQNEAQLEKSRLLSDRFSAERPKGSFSTLEIQRTEQGDSAMYLCASSRGTGNTEAFFGQGTRLTVV.

This clonotype was detected ten times or more. The V call is TRBV28, the J call TRBJ2-2, with 8 bases aligning to TRBD2. The CDR3 sequence is 15 residues long. The germline V gene encodes CDR1 MDHEN and CDR2 SYDVKM. The V and J ends lost 4 bases and 7 bases, in that order; junction bases with no gene match: 8. The CDR3 protein is CASSSLAGWDGELFF. The CDR3 DNA reads TGTGCCAGCAGTTCCTTAGCGGGGTGGGACGGGGAGCTGTTTTTT.